A single sample gave rise to the 27 T cell receptor beta chains below, sequenced in a study of T cell repertoires in cytomegalovirus infection. These receptors' targets are unknown. From the reads, TCRdb called clonotypes with MiXCR, one entry per CDR3 protein. This table has approximately 770,000 distinct CDR3 sequences, around 29% appearing once. The sequenced sample was cultured CD8+ T cells from PBMCs, obtained from culture after CMV antigen stimulation. Source of these receptors: a human donor in good health (CMV status not recorded). Some clones in this sample may be carry-over from other donors' samples.

This chain connects TRBV7-3 to TRBJ1-1; unclear D gene. CDR3 length: 16 residues. Germline-derived CDR1 and CDR2 are SGHTA and FQGTGA. The ends were cut back, 1 base at V and 5 bases at J, with 17 bases in the middle. CDR3 residues: CASSLIPLDRRTEAFF. CDR3 bases: TGTGCCAGCAGCTTAATTCCTCTGGACCGTAGAACTGAAGCTTTCTTT.

The rearrangement joins TRBV4-1 to TRBJ1-2; D unresolved. Germline values: CDR1 MGHRA, CDR2 YSYEKL. V lost 0 bases, J lost 4 bases, and 15 bases lay in between. CDR3 size: 16 residues. The CDR3 nucleotides read TGCGCCAGCAGCCAAGATCCGACACCTTTTGGCTATGGCTACACCTTC. Translating it yields CASSQDPTPFGYGYTF.

CDR3 residues: CASSPNPGPTKETQYF. The CDR3 DNA reads as TGTGCCAGCTCACCTAACCCGGGACCCACAAAAGAGACCCAGTACTTC. The rearrangement uses TRBV18 and TRBJ2-5; D might be TRBD1 or TRBD2, each matching 5 bases. The CDR3 has 16 residues. The V and J ends lost 3 bases and 3 bases respectively, with 17 bases between them. Germline V gene lookup returns CDR1 KGHSH and CDR2 LQKENI.

The table lists this clonotype with a few counts. The gene calls are TRBV6-2 or TRBV6-3 and TRBJ2-1; 9 bases agree with TRBD2. J was trimmed by 3 bases and V by 5 bases; bases with no gene match: 20. Germline values: CDR1 MNHEY, CDR2 SVGEGT. CDR3 length equals 20 residues. Written as DNA, the CDR3 is TGTGCCAGCAGTACCCAAGCCGGGACTAGCTCGTCTCGCCACTACAATGAGCAGTTCTTC. Its translation is CASSTQAGTSSSRHYNEQFF.

This clonotype was counted a single time. The chain couples TRBV14 to TRBJ1-2; D possibly corresponds to TRBD1 (5 bases). The CDR3 loop spans 17 amino acids. With 0 bases removed from V and 5 bases from J, the gap between germline ends came to 19 bases. The germline CDR1 and CDR2 sequences are SGHDN and FVKESK. The CDR3 loop reads CASSQDGATLRQYGYTF. DNA for the CDR3: TGTGCCAGCAGCCAAGATGGGGCGACACTCCGGCAGTATGGCTACACCTTC.

This sequence joins TRBV2 and TRBJ2-5; 7 nucleotides line up with TRBD1. Per the germline V gene, CDR1 is SNHLY and CDR2 is FYNNEI. V lost 7 bases and J lost 5; bases outside the gene matches: 10. This CDR3 comprises 14 residues. The CDR3 bases are TGTGCCAGCAACTTACCCGCAGGGGGTGAGACCCAGTACTTC. It codes for CASNLPAGGETQYF.

The rearrangement uses TRBV7-6 and TRBJ1-1, with D unresolved. V shed 3 bases and J shed 1 base, with 9 bases lying between them. This CDR3 spans 14 amino acids. In germline, CDR1 is SGHVS, CDR2 FNYEAQ. The CDR3 bases are TGTGCCAGCAGCTTTCGATCAACGAACACTGAAGCTTTCTTT. Amino acids: CASSFRSTNTEAFF.

CDR3 sequence (DNA): TGTGCCAGTACCGTCTTAACAGGGGGCATTACTGAAGCTTTCTTT. Translated, it gives CASTVLTGGITEAFF. V gene TRBV19 combines with J gene TRBJ1-1; 9 bases align to TRBD1. The CDR3 totals 15 residues. V shed 7 bases, J shed 5 bases, and the junction held 11 bases outside the gene matches. Germline CDR1 and CDR2: LNHDA and SQIVND (reference sequence). The full variable domain, rest sourced from reference TRBV19 and TRBJ1-1, is DGGITQSPKYLFRKEGQNVTLSCEQNLNHDAMYWYRQDPGQGLRLIYYSQIVNDFQKGDIAEGYSVSREKKESFPLTVTSAQKNPTAFYLCASTVLTGGITEAFFGQGTRLTVV.

The V gene is TRBV6-2 or TRBV6-3, the J gene TRBJ2-5, with D possibly TRBD2 on 7 matching bases. Germline CDR1 is MNHEY and CDR2 is SVGEGT. Trimming left V 0 bases short and J 4 bases short, with 15 bases between. The CDR3 is made up of 16 amino acids. The CDR3 sequence: CASSYSQEGGPETQYF. CDR3 DNA sequence: TGTGCCAGCAGTTACTCGCAGGAGGGGGGGCCAGAGACCCAGTACTTC.

This chain connects TRBV4-1 to TRBJ1-4; no clear D. The CDR3 loop spans 13 amino acids. The germline CDR1 and CDR2 sequences are MGHRA and YSYEKL. V was pared by 6 bases and J by 6 bases, with 11 bases between. The CDR3 DNA follows: TGCGCCAGCAGGCCTATATCGGATGAAAAACTGTTTTTT. It encodes CASRPISDEKLFF.

This clonotype was counted a few times. The rearrangement joins TRBV12-5 to TRBJ1-1; D gene ambiguous. Trimming took off 6 bases at V and 7 bases at J, with 12 bases between the two ends. Germline V lookup: CDR1 LGHNT, CDR2 FRNRAP. The CDR3 is 12 residues long. CDR3 residues: CASGYGSGEAFF. DNA for the CDR3: TGTGCTAGTGGCTATGGGTCTGGTGAAGCTTTCTTT.

The table lists this clonotype with many counts. The rearrangement links TRBV27 to TRBJ2-2; D gene uncertain. Between the trimmed V and J ends, which lost 6 bases and 2 bases, there was a span of 7 bases. Germline V gives CDR1 MNHEY, CDR2 SMNVEV (reference sequence). The CDR3 covers 13 residues. The CDR3 bases are TGTGCCAGCAGCTTTCCTAACACCGGGGAGCTGTTTTTT. Translation gives CASSFPNTGELFF.

The chain uses TRBV3-1 and TRBJ1-5, with D hard to call. Trimming removed 1 base at V and 2 bases at J, with 12 bases between. This CDR3 contains 16 residues. Looked up from germline, CDR1 is LGHDT and CDR2 is YNNKEL (reference sequence). The CDR3 DNA follows: TGTGCCAGCAGCCAAGGCGGAGGGAATGGCAATCAGCCCCAGCATTTT. Its translation: CASSQGGGNGNQPQHF. Variable domain in full (rest from reference TRBV3-1 and TRBJ1-5): DTAVSQTPKYLVTQMGNDKSIKCEQNLGHDTMYWYKQDSKKFLKIMFSYNNKELIINETVPNRFSPKSPDKAHLNLHINSLELGDSAVYFCASSQGGGNGNQPQHFGDGTRLSIL.

This clonotype was counted between two and nine times. The chain has TRBV12-3 or TRBV12-4 and TRBJ2-5, with TRBD2 matching 12 bases. V trimming: 6 bases; J trimming: 0 bases; junction bases outside the gene matches: 11. The CDR3 extends over 18 amino acids. The CDR3, as DNA: TGTGCCAGCAGCCCCCTCCTAGCGGGGGGGCCCAACCAAGAGACCCAGTACTTC. Translated, it gives CASSPLLAGGPNQETQYF.

V is TRBV19 and J is TRBJ1-2, with D unresolved. The V end was cut by 9 bases, the J end by 8 bases, with 10 bases between. The CDR3 consists of 10 residues. In germline, CDR1 is LNHDA, CDR2 SQIVND (reference sequence). The CDR3 bases are TGTGCCAGCGTAACGGTGGGCTACACCTTC. It encodes CASVTVGYTF.

This clonotype was seen a handful of times. The CDR3 nucleotides read TGTGCCAGTAGTGCCTTCCAGGACAGGACTTATGGCTACACCTTC. It is translated as CASSAFQDRTYGYTF. V usage is TRBV19 and J usage is TRBJ1-2, with 7 nucleotides matching TRBD1. Germline values: CDR1 LNHDA, CDR2 SQIVND (reference sequence). CDR3 length: 15 amino acids. V shed 5 bases, J shed 5 bases, and the junction held 11 bases outside the gene matches.

This clonotype was picked up many times. This sequence joins TRBV7-2 and TRBJ2-1; D gene ambiguous. CDR3 length: 15 amino acids. Between the trimmed V and J ends, which lost 5 bases and 2 bases, there was a span of 13 bases. Per the germline V gene, CDR1 is SGHTA and CDR2 is FQGNSA. Here the CDR3 DNA reads TGTGCCAGCAGCGCCGTGGGATCCACCTACAATGAGCAGTTCTTC. This translates into CASSAVGSTYNEQFF.

This clonotype has just a few counts. One end of the junction varies from germline; a read error may be responsible. The chain recombines TRBV27 with TRBJ2-1; no firm D call. This CDR3 has 13 amino acids. The V gene's germline CDR1 is MNHEY and CDR2 SMNVEV (reference sequence). The CDR3 DNA sequence: TGTGCCACCCGGGCCCTGGGCTACGATGAGCAGTTCTTC. It specifies CATRALGYDEQFF.

The V call is TRBV20-1, the J call TRBJ1-2, with 10 bases aligning to TRBD1. The germline CDR1 and CDR2 sequences are DFQATT and SNEGSKA (reference sequence). The CDR3 is 15 residues long. Trimming at V came to 4 bases and at J to 7 bases, leaving 12 bases not matched to a gene. CDR3 region: CSAIDRDRGMGGYTF. In nucleotides, the CDR3 is TGCAGTGCTATTGACCGGGACAGGGGCATGGGTGGCTACACCTTC.

This rearrangement joins TRBV6-2 or TRBV6-3 to TRBJ2-7, with D possibly being TRBD2 (6 bases). The CDR3 spans 15 residues. Trimming stripped 0 bases from V and 0 bases from J, with 9 bases between. Germline V gene data show CDR1 as MNHEY and CDR2 as SVGEGT. The CDR3 bases are TGTGCCAGCAGTTACTCCGAGGACTACTCCTACGAGCAGTACTTC. This gives the protein CASSYSEDYSYEQYF.

The rearrangement joins TRBV4-1 to TRBJ2-1, with 7 bases aligning to TRBD1. Germline loops: CDR1 MGHRA, CDR2 YSYEKL. There are 15 residues in the CDR3. V lost 4 bases, J lost 6 bases, and 9 bases stayed unmatched. The CDR3 spells CASSPTGILGNEQFF. The CDR3 DNA reads as TGCGCCAGCAGCCCGACAGGGATTCTGGGCAATGAGCAGTTCTTC.

For this clonotype: This likely comes from a read error, as the CDR3 has no conserved phenylalanine or tryptophan at its end. The limits of the CDR3 on the DNA are not certain, so only TCRdb's listed CDR3 is given. The chain employs TRBV10-3 and TRBJ2-7; TRBD1, the table's D call, lacks a check against the DNA. Germline V gene data show CDR1 as ENHRY and CDR2 as SYGVKD. From its first to its last residue, the CDR3 has 16 amino acids. The CDR3: CAISEPWDRGLSSGEI.

The chain uses TRBV7-9 and TRBJ2-2; D is uncertain. V lost 5 bases, J lost 1 base, and 17 bases lay in between. The CDR3 runs to 17 residues. CDR1 and CDR2 (germline): SEHNR, FQNEAQ (reference sequence). CDR3 residues: CASSPRPPPGNTGELFF. The CDR3 DNA sequence: TGTGCCAGCAGCCCGCGACCCCCGCCCGGGAACACCGGGGAGCTGTTTTTT.

This clonotype was seen many times. J is TRBJ1-5 and V is TRBV6-1, with no clear D. The CDR3 has 18 residues. Trimming pared 8 bases from V and 2 bases from J, leaving 25 bases between. Per germline, CDR1 MNHNS and CDR2 SASEGT. This CDR3 is CASLPNVPRAAGNQPQHF. The CDR3, as DNA: TGTGCCAGCCTACCCAATGTGCCGAGAGCTGCGGGCAATCAGCCCCAGCATTTT.

The chain couples TRBV20-1 to TRBJ2-3; TRBD2 matches 9 bases. The CDR3 length is 16 residues. Germline V gene data show CDR1 as DFQATT and CDR2 as SNEGSKA (reference sequence). V lost 0 bases, J lost 1 base, and 5 bases stayed unmatched. The CDR3 nucleotides are TGCAGTGCTAGAGAAACTAGCGGGTCGCGCACAGATACGCAGTATTTT. It specifies CSARETSGSRTDTQYF.

The chain uses TRBV7-9 and TRBJ1-6, with 9 bases that match TRBD1. Trimming cost V 5 bases and J 10 bases; bases outside gene matches: 6. Germline lookup yields CDR1 SEHNR and CDR2 FQNEAQ (reference sequence). There are 14 residues in the CDR3. CDR3 protein: CASSETGGGSPLHF. CDR3 bases: TGTGCCAGCAGCGAAACAGGGGGCGGGTCACCCCTCCACTTT.

As regards this clonotype: The junction departs from germline at one end; a sequencing error may be responsible. V and J are TRBV4-1 and TRBJ2-2; D ambiguous. CDR1 is MGHRA, CDR2 YSYEKL, per germline. CDR3 length equals 15 residues. The CDR3 here is CASSPNGLNTGELFF. In DNA, the CDR3 is TGTGCCAGCAGCCCAAACGGCTTGAACACCGGGGAGCTGTTTTTT.